This paragraph covers one T cell receptor beta chain sequence. Its cognate antigen is unknown. This specimen belongs to a study of cytomegalovirus exposure and HLA in healthy donors. General study points: The classifier reportedly diagnosed cytomegalovirus status with high sensitivity and specificity.

This PCR relied on a set of 60 Vbeta primers and 13 Jbeta primers. This table comes from immunoSEQ multiplex PCR, and its TCRdb copy is limited to in-frame clones, with some not included. The sample includes about 92,000 clones, over 70% of them seen just once. This CDR3 spans 15 amino acids. Germline assignment: CDR1 SNHLY and CDR2 FYNNEI. Trimming removed 2 bases from V and 5 bases from J; junction bases left unmatched: 7. Sequenced: PBMCs. This TCR derives from a girl under 10 years old in good health and CMV-seropositive. The chain links TRBV2 to TRBJ1-1; 8 bases map to TRBD1. The CDR3 sequence is CASSESWTGRTEAFF. The DNA of the CDR3 is TGTGCCAGCAGTGAAAGTTGGACAGGGCGGACTGAAGCTTTCTTT.